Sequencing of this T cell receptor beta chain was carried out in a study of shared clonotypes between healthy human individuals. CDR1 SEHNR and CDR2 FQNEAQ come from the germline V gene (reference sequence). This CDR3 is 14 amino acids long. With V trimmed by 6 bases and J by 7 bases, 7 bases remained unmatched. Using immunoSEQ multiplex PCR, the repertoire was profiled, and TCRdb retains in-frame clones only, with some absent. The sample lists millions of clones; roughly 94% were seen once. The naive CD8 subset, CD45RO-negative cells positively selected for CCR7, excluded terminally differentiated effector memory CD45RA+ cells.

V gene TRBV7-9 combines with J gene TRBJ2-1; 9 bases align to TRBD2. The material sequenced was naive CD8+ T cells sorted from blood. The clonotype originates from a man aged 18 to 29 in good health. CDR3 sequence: CASRVGLAGNEQFF. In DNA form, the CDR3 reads TGTGCCAGCAGGGTGGGACTAGCTGGAAATGAGCAGTTCTTC.